What follows are 30 T cell receptor beta chains derived from one specimen sequenced in a study of T cells in Graves' hyperthyroidism and ophthalmopathy. What was amplified from RNA transcripts were TCR beta CDR3 regions. Initially, a first-round RT-PCR of the TCR CDR3 employed the HTBI primer set. TCRdb fed the multiplex PCR reads into MiXCR, producing one record per CDR3 protein. The repertoire holds hundreds of thousands of distinct CDR3 sequences, approximately 15% seen once, with about 10% in the top ten. What was sequenced was blood. Receptor source: a woman aged 18 to 35 with Graves' hyperthyroidism.

This clonotype has ten or more counts. This chain connects TRBV6-5 to TRBJ2-1; 9 nucleotides match TRBD1. Trimming cost V 0 bases and J 2 bases; bases outside gene matches: 2. This CDR3 contains 16 residues. The V gene's germline CDR1 is MNHEY and CDR2 SVGAGI. The CDR3 DNA sequence: TGTGCCAGCAGTTACTCGACAGGGGGTCCCTACAATGAGCAGTTCTTC. This gives the protein CASSYSTGGPYNEQFF.

This rearrangement joins TRBV2 to TRBJ2-5, with D possibly matching TRBD2 (7 bases). This CDR3 region has 14 residues. Trimming took off 4 bases at V and 4 bases at J, with 13 bases between the two ends. In germline, CDR1 is SNHLY, CDR2 FYNNEI. The CDR3 DNA sequence: TGTGCCAGCAGTGGAGGGGGGGGGGTAGAGACCCAGTACTTC. Protein sequence: CASSGGGGVETQYF.

This clonotype was detected many times. V gene TRBV12-5 combines with J gene TRBJ2-1; TRBD2 agrees at 9 bases. V was clipped by 0 bases and J by 9 bases; unmatched bases: 9. This CDR3 is built from 16 residues. Germline CDR1 reads LGHNT; CDR2 reads FRNRAP. The CDR3 is CASGLVLGGRGTEQFF. DNA of the CDR3: TGTGCTAGTGGTTTGGTACTGGGCGGGAGGGGGACTGAGCAGTTCTTC.

In its sample, this clonotype was seen many times. The chain uses TRBV28 and TRBJ2-6, with D unclear. The germline V gene has CDR1 MDHEN and CDR2 SYDVKM. There are 17 residues in the CDR3. V lost 4 bases and J 2 bases, leaving 15 bases between the germline ends. The CDR3 nucleotides are TGTGCCAGCAGTTCGGTTAGAGGCGTCGCTGGGGCCAACGTCCTGACTTTC. This codes for CASSSVRGVAGANVLTF.

This clonotype was counted a few times. CDR3 sequence reads: CASSIYPGPFFMNTEAFF. CDR3 in DNA: TGTGCCAGCAGCATCTATCCGGGCCCATTTTTCATGAACACTGAAGCTTTCTTT. The J gene is TRBJ1-1, the V gene TRBV7-8; D remains ambiguous. The V end was cut by 5 bases, the J end by 0 bases, with 22 bases between. CDR1 is SGHVS and CDR2 is FQNEAQ in the germline V gene. The CDR3 spans 18 residues.

This chain links TRBV6-2 or TRBV6-3 with TRBJ2-1, with 7 bases aligning to TRBD1. Per the germline V gene, CDR1 is MNHEY and CDR2 is SVGEGT. Trimming removed 5 bases from V and 8 bases from J; junction bases left unmatched: 9. CDR3 length: 14 residues. CDR3 bases: TGTGCCAGCAGTGCCCGACAGGGTCGCGATGAGCAGTTCTTC. This gives the protein CASSARQGRDEQFF.

This clonotype was observed many times. The chain combines TRBV27 with TRBJ2-2, with D unresolved. The CDR3 has 13 residues. Germline assignment: CDR1 MNHEY and CDR2 SMNVEV (reference sequence). The V end lost 4 bases, the J end lost 3 bases, and 6 bases lay between the germline ends. CDR3 coding DNA: TGTGCCAGCAGTTCGGGTTACACCGGGGAGCTGTTTTTT. Residues: CASSSGYTGELFF.

This clonotype was recorded many times. The chain has TRBV13 and TRBJ2-7; maybe TRBD1 (6 bases). Germline CDR1 is PRHDT and CDR2 is FYEKMQ (reference sequence). The CDR3 totals 15 residues. Trimming stripped 0 bases from V and 5 bases from J, with 14 bases between. The CDR3 region has the DNA TGTGCCAGCAGCTTAGGACAGGGCCCCCGGGACGAGCAGTACTTC. Amino acids: CASSLGQGPRDEQYF.

This rearrangement joins TRBV20-1 to TRBJ2-5; D is possibly TRBD1 (6 bases). CDR1 DFQATT and CDR2 SNEGSKA come from the germline V gene (reference sequence). The CDR3 runs 13 residues. The V and J ends lost 2 bases and 6 bases respectively, with 13 bases between them. CDR3 residues: CSARRGRGKTQYF. CDR3 bases: TGCAGTGCTAGAAGGGGGAGAGGAAAGACCCAGTACTTC.

This chain uses TRBV3-1 with TRBJ2-2; 11 bases are a match to TRBD2. The germline gives CDR1 LGHDT, CDR2 YNNKEL (reference sequence). The CDR3 extends over 18 amino acids. Trimming removed 0 bases from V and 1 base from J; junction bases left unmatched: 4. CDR3 in DNA: TGTGCCAGCAGCCAAGAAACTAGCGGGAGAGGGAACACCGGGGAGCTGTTTTTT. This codes for CASSQETSGRGNTGELFF.

This clonotype showed up many times. This chain links TRBV7-9 with TRBJ2-1; 7 nucleotides line up with TRBD1. CDR3 length: 15 amino acids. V lost 3 bases and J lost 4; bases outside the gene matches: 6. Germline V CDR1 and CDR2: SEHNR, FQNEAQ (reference sequence). Here the CDR3 reads CASSFDRDYYNEQFF. CDR3 sequence (DNA): TGTGCCAGCAGCTTCGACAGGGATTATTACAATGAGCAGTTCTTC.

This clonotype was observed a handful of times. V gene TRBV28 combines with J gene TRBJ2-6; the D is unclear. Germline assignment: CDR1 MDHEN and CDR2 SYDVKM. The CDR3 extends over 15 amino acids. Trimming shortened V by 8 bases and J by 0 bases, and 11 bases separated the two germline ends. Here the CDR3 DNA reads TGTGCCAGCCTGACGCGCGTCTCTGGGGCCAACGTCCTGACTTTC. This encodes CASLTRVSGANVLTF. Together with reference TRBV28 and TRBJ2-6, the CDR3 gives the full variable domain: DVKVTQSSRYLVKRTGEKVFLECVQDMDHENMFWYRQDPGLGLRLIYFSYDVKMKEKGDIPEGYSVSREKKERFSLILESASTNQTSMYLCASLTRVSGANVLTFGAGSRLTVL.

CDR3 in DNA: TGTGCCAGCAGCTTGGTTTTTCGTGGACAGAACACTGAAGCTTTCTTT. Protein product: CASSLVFRGQNTEAFF. The chain employs TRBV5-5 and TRBJ1-1; maybe TRBD1 (5 bases). V was clipped by 0 bases and J by 1 base, with 13 bases between them. This CDR3 is built from 16 residues. Germline-derived CDR1 and CDR2 are SGHKS and YYEKEE (reference sequence).

This clonotype was picked up many times. The gene calls are TRBV12-3 or TRBV12-4 and TRBJ1-2, with 7 bases lining up with TRBD1. The CDR3 contains 15 residues. V was clipped by 5 bases and J by 5 bases; unmatched bases: 11. CDR3 residues: CASSPETGSGYGYTF. The CDR3 nucleotides are TGTGCCAGCAGTCCTGAGACAGGGTCGGGTTATGGCTACACCTTC.

This chain connects TRBV9 to TRBJ1-4; a possible D gene is TRBD1 (6 bases). The CDR3 totals 15 residues. The V end was cut by 4 bases, the J end by 5 bases, with 15 bases between. Germline lookup yields CDR1 SGDLS and CDR2 YYNGEE. For the CDR3, the DNA is TGTGCCAGCAGCCTATCACAGGGTATAAATGAAAAACTGTTTTTT. This sequence encodes CASSLSQGINEKLFF.

This clonotype has a count of ten or more. The J gene is TRBJ2-7, the V gene TRBV6-1; TRBD1 matches 11 bases. J lost 3 bases, V lost 6 bases, and 4 bases had no gene match. This CDR3 contains 14 residues. Germline V gene sequence: CDR1 MNHNS, CDR2 SASEGT. CDR3 protein: CASSWTGGGYEQYF. Written as DNA, the CDR3 is TGTGCCAGCAGCTGGACAGGGGGCGGCTACGAGCAGTACTTC.

The gene calls are TRBV5-1 and TRBJ2-7; the D gene is possibly TRBD1 (5 bases). The CDR3 totals 15 residues. CDR1 and CDR2 from the germline V gene are SGHRS and YFSETQ. Deletions cut 0 bases from V and 0 bases from J, with 10 bases between. CDR3 nucleotides: TGCGCCAGCAGCTTGGCCAGGGTGGGCTCCTACGAGCAGTACTTC. Translating it yields CASSLARVGSYEQYF. The full variable domain, completed using reference TRBV5-1 and TRBJ2-7, is KAGVTQTPRYLIKTRGQQVTLSCSPISGHRSVSWYQQTPGQGLQFLFEYFSETQRNKGNFPGRFSGRQFSNSRSEMNVSTLELGDSALYLCASSLARVGSYEQYFGPGTRLTVT.

There are many counts of this clonotype. The V gene is TRBV20-1, the J gene TRBJ2-5, with a tentative D call TRBD1 (5 bases). With 3 bases removed from V and 0 bases from J, the gap between germline ends came to 8 bases. The CDR3 sequence is 13 residues long. Germline values: CDR1 DFQATT, CDR2 SNEGSKA (reference sequence). The CDR3 sequence: CSASPGYQETQYF. Written as DNA, the CDR3 is TGCAGTGCTAGCCCAGGGTACCAAGAGACCCAGTACTTC.

This clonotype was counted only a few times. The chain recombines TRBV7-2 with TRBJ1-1, with D unclear. V dropped 5 bases and J dropped 10 bases, with 17 bases sitting between them. Germline CDR1 and CDR2: SGHTA and FQGNSA. This CDR3 region has 13 residues. The CDR3 sequence: CASSGYLGYAAFF. The DNA of the CDR3 is TGTGCCAGCAGCGGATACCTCGGGTACGCAGCTTTCTTT. Combining the CDR3 with reference TRBV7-2 and TRBJ1-1 gives the whole variable domain GAGVSQSPSNKVTEKGKDVELRCDPISGHTALYWYRQSLGQGLEFLIYFQGNSAPDKSGLPSDRFSAERTGGSVSTLTIQRTQQEDSAVYLCASSGYLGYAAFFGQGTRLTVV.

This clonotype was seen a few times. The chain combines TRBV10-3 with TRBJ2-3; a possible D gene is TRBD2 (7 bases). V lost 4 bases and J lost 3, with 26 bases in between. From germline, CDR1 is ENHRY and CDR2 SYGVKD. The CDR3 spans 19 residues. CDR3 amino acids: CAISVSLGLADRGTDTQYF. The CDR3 region has the DNA TGTGCCATCAGTGTCTCCCTCGGTCTAGCGGACAGAGGGACAGATACGCAGTATTTT.

Many counts were recorded for this clonotype. The chain carries TRBV20-1 and TRBJ2-7, with D unclear. Trimming left V 0 bases short and J 2 bases short, with 11 bases between. The germline V gene has CDR1 DFQATT and CDR2 SNEGSKA (reference sequence). The CDR3 totals 14 residues. CDR3 sequence reads: CSARDLDHPYEQYF. The CDR3 DNA is TGCAGTGCTAGAGATCTGGACCATCCCTACGAGCAGTACTTC.

This clonotype was counted a few times. This rearrangement joins TRBV6-1 to TRBJ1-2; weak D call: TRBD1 (6 bases). Looked up from germline, CDR1 is MNHNS and CDR2 is SASEGT. The V gene lost 8 bases and the J gene lost 2 bases, with 15 bases spanning the gap. The CDR3 totals 14 residues. DNA of the CDR3: TGTGCCAGCCTCCGTACCACAGGGAACTATGGCTACACCTTC. It specifies CASLRTTGNYGYTF.

The genes are TRBV6-2 or TRBV6-3 and TRBJ2-5; 8 bases are shared with TRBD1. Germline V gene sequence: CDR1 MNHEY, CDR2 SVGEGT. V lost 10 bases to trimming and J lost 7 bases; unmatched junction nucleotides: 20. The CDR3 contains 16 residues. CDR3 region: CATSGTGPMGGGTQYF. CDR3 in DNA: TGTGCCACCTCCGGGACAGGCCCAATGGGGGGTGGGACCCAGTACTTC.

As for this clonotype: One junction end disagrees with the germline gene, perhaps due to a read error. This chain joins TRBV6-1 and TRBJ2-7; D ambiguous. Germline-derived CDR1 and CDR2 are MNHNS and SASEGT. The CDR3 has 12 amino acids. This CDR3 is CASSAQSYERYF. CDR3 DNA sequence: TGTGCCAGCAGTGCCCAGAGCTACGAGCGGTACTTC.

This clonotype has ten or more counts. The gene calls are TRBV20-1 and TRBJ2-7, with TRBD1 matching over 7 bases. V shed 5 bases, J shed 4 bases, and the junction held 8 bases outside the gene matches. Per germline, CDR1 DFQATT and CDR2 SNEGSKA (reference sequence). CDR3 size: 13 residues. The CDR3 here is CSAPSTGKYEQYF. CDR3 nucleotides: TGCAGTGCTCCTTCGACAGGGAAGTACGAGCAGTACTTC.

This clonotype has ten or more counts. The chain has TRBV30 and TRBJ2-5; 10 bases fit TRBD2. The V gene end was trimmed by 2 bases and the J gene end by 7 bases; junction bases not matched to a gene: 4. In germline, CDR1 is GTSNPN, CDR2 SVGIG (reference sequence). The CDR3 has 13 amino acids. The CDR3: CAWSSSGSGTQYF. DNA of the CDR3: TGTGCCTGGAGTTCTAGCGGGAGTGGGACCCAGTACTTC.

This clonotype was picked up one time. The chain employs TRBV28 and TRBJ2-2, with TRBD2 matching over 8 bases. Germline values: CDR1 MDHEN, CDR2 SYDVKM. V trimming: 3 bases; J trimming: 7 bases; junction bases outside the gene matches: 4. The CDR3 totals 14 residues. DNA for the CDR3: TGTGCCAGCAGTTTTGGCGGGAGGAACGGGGAGCTGTTTTTT. Protein: CASSFGGRNGELFF.

This clonotype came up many times. V is TRBV2 and J is TRBJ2-7, with TRBD1 as a possible D gene (6 bases). There are 14 residues in the CDR3. Trimming cost V 7 bases and J 3 bases, with 16 bases left between them. The germline CDR1 and CDR2 sequences are SNHLY and FYNNEI. CDR3 protein: CASTRRQVIYEQYF. For the CDR3, the DNA is TGTGCCAGCACCCGGCGACAGGTAATCTACGAGCAGTACTTC.

This clonotype was seen repeatedly, ten times or more. The CDR3 sequence: CASRALGYEQYF. The CDR3 DNA follows: TGTGCCAGCAGGGCGCTGGGCTACGAGCAGTACTTC. This chain joins TRBV28 and TRBJ2-7; D not resolved. The CDR3 is 12 residues long. CDR1 is MDHEN, CDR2 SYDVKM, per germline. Trimming stripped 6 bases from V and 3 bases from J, with 9 bases between.

This rearrangement joins TRBV6-1 to TRBJ1-1, with D hard to call. The CDR3 spans 16 residues. Germline values: CDR1 MNHNS, CDR2 SASEGT. V was trimmed by 6 bases and J by 2 bases, leaving 19 bases between them. CDR3: CASSSERPLLNTEAFF. CDR3 sequence (DNA): TGTGCCAGCAGCTCTGAACGGCCCCTTTTAAACACTGAAGCTTTCTTT.